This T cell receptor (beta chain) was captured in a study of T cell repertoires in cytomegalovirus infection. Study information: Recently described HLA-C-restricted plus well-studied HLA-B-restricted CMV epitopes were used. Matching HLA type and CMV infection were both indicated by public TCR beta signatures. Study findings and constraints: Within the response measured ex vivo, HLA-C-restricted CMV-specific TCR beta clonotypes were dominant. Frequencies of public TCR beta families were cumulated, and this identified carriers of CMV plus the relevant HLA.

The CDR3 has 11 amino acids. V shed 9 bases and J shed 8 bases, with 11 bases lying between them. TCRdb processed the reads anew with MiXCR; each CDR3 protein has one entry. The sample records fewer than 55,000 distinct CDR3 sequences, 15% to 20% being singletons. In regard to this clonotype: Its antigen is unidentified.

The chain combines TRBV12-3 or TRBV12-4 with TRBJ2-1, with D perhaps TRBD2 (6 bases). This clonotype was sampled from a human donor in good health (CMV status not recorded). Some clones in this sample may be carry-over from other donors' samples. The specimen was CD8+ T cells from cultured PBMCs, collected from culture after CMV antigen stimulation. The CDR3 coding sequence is TGTGCCAGTGGGCGCGGGGATGAGCAGTTCTTC. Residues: CASGRGDEQFF.